These 9 T cell receptor beta chains came from one sample sequenced in a study of OX40 agonist ivuxolimab in advanced cancers. Repertoires were generated with immunoSEQ multiplex PCR, while TCRdb's copy carries only in-frame clones and drops some. The table includes about 68,000 clones, roughly 86% detected once. The source was CD4+ or CD8+ T cells sorted from blood, collected in a trial of the OX40 agonist ivuxolimab. These receptors were taken from an adult with an advanced solid tumor such as melanoma, head and neck, liver or kidney cancer.

The J gene is TRBJ1-5, the V gene TRBV18; weak D call: TRBD1 (6 bases). The CDR3 loop spans 16 amino acids. Trimming left V 3 bases short and J 5 bases short, with 17 bases between. The germline CDR1 and CDR2 sequences are KGHSH and LQKENI. In DNA form, the CDR3 reads TGTGCCAGCTCACCGGTTGGGGGCCAGGATGATCAGCCCCAGCATTTT. It encodes CASSPVGGQDDQPQHF.

The chain has TRBV5-1 and TRBJ1-5; D gene unclear. Per the germline V gene, CDR1 is SGHRS and CDR2 is YFSETQ. CDR3 length: 14 amino acids. V was trimmed by 4 bases and J by 9 bases, leaving 17 bases between them. CDR3 region: CASSPEPLGWPQHF. CDR3 sequence (DNA): TGCGCCAGCAGCCCAGAACCCCTAGGGTGGCCCCAGCATTTT.

This chain links TRBV30 with TRBJ1-1; TRBD1 might be the D (5 bases). The CDR3 is 14 residues long. Trimming pared 1 base from V and 4 bases from J, leaving 13 bases between. Germline lookup yields CDR1 GTSNPN and CDR2 SVGIG (reference sequence). CDR3 bases: TGTGCCTGGAGTGGGGTGGGGGTAGTCACTGAAGCTTTCTTT. It yields the protein CAWSGVGVVTEAFF. The full variable domain, with the rest looked up from reference TRBV30 and TRBJ1-1, is SQTIHQWPATLVQPVGSPLSLECTVEGTSNPNLYWYRQAAGRGLQLLFYSVGIGQISSEVPQNLSASRPQDRQFILSSKKLLLSDSGFYLCAWSGVGVVTEAFFGQGTRLTVV.

The chain uses TRBV7-3 and TRBJ2-3; 10 bases agree with TRBD2. V shed 0 bases, J shed 0 bases, and the junction held 12 bases outside the gene matches. Germline V gives CDR1 SGHTA, CDR2 FQGTGA. The CDR3 consists of 20 residues. In nucleotides, the CDR3 is TGTGCCAGCAGCTTAACGGCTAGCGGGGGAAAGAGCCCTAGCACAGATACGCAGTATTTT. Translated: CASSLTASGGKSPSTDTQYF. Full variable domain (missing parts from reference TRBV7-3 and TRBJ2-3): GAGVSQTPSNKVTEKGKYVELRCDPISGHTALYWYRQSLGQGPEFLIYFQGTGAADDSGLPNDRFFAVRPEGSVSTLKIQRTERGDSAVYLCASSLTASGGKSPSTDTQYFGPGTRLTVL.

This clone has only one observation. The V and J genes are TRBV5-1 and TRBJ2-2; 7 nucleotides line up with TRBD2. Trimming cost V 4 bases and J 2 bases; bases outside gene matches: 8. Germline values: CDR1 SGHRS, CDR2 YFSETQ. The CDR3 runs to 16 residues. For the CDR3, the DNA is TGCGCCAGCAGCCTCGGTTCTAGCGGAAACACCGGGGAGCTGTTTTTT. Its protein product is CASSLGSSGNTGELFF.

The rearrangement links TRBV4-2 to TRBJ2-1; D is undetermined. V was trimmed by 0 bases and J by 12 bases, leaving 15 bases between them. This CDR3 has 14 residues. Germline CDR1 is LGHNA and CDR2 is YNFKEQ. CDR3 sequence: CASSQDDRFAAQFF. The CDR3 DNA is TGTGCCAGCAGCCAAGATGATCGGTTTGCAGCGCAGTTCTTC.

This chain links TRBV27 with TRBJ2-1, with TRBD2 as a possible D gene (7 bases). Germline V lookup: CDR1 MNHEY, CDR2 SMNVEV (reference sequence). V was shortened by 0 bases and J by 3 bases, with 18 bases between the two germline ends. The CDR3 covers 18 residues. In nucleotides, the CDR3 is TGTGCCAGCAGTTTATCTCTTGGGGGGGGCGGGGGCTACAATGAGCAGTTCTTC. It specifies CASSLSLGGGGGYNEQFF.

The V gene is TRBV18, the J gene TRBJ2-5; D is unresolved. The V and J ends lost 4 bases and 4 bases respectively, with 10 bases between them. Germline CDR1 KGHSH, CDR2 LQKENI. The CDR3 sequence is 13 residues long. This CDR3 reads CASSLLLGETQYF. The DNA of the CDR3 is TGTGCCAGCTCACTCCTCCTGGGAGAGACCCAGTACTTC.

The V gene is TRBV15, the J gene TRBJ1-1; the match to TRBD1 covers 7 bases. The CDR3 spans 14 residues. Trimming at V came to 3 bases and at J to 3 bases, leaving 4 bases not matched to a gene. Germline CDR1 LNHNV, CDR2 YYDKDF (reference sequence). DNA of the CDR3: TGTGCCACCAGCAGGGGCAGGGGGTACACTGAAGCTTTCTTT. It codes for CATSRGRGYTEAFF.